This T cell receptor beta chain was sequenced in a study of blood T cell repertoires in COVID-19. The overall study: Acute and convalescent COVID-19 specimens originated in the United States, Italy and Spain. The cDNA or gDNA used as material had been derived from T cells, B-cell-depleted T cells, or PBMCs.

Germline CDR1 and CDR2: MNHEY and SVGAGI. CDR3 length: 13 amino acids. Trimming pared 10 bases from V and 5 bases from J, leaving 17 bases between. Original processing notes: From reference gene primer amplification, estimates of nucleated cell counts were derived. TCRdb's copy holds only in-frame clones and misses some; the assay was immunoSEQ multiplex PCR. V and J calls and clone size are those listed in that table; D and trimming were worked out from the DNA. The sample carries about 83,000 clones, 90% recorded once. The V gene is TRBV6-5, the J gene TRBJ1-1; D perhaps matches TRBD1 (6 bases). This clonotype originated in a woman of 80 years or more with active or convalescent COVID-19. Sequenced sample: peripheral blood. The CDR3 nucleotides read TGTGCCACCTTTCGGGGGGCAAGGACTGAAGCTTTCTTT. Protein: CATFRGARTEAFF.